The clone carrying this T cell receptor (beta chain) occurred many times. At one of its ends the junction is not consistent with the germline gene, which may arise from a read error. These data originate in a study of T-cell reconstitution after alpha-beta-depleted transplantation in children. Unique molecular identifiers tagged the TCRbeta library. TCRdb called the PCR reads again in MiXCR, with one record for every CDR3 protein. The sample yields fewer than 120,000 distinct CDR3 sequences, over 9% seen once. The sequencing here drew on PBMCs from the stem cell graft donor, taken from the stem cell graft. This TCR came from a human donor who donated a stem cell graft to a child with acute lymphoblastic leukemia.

CDR3 bases: TGTGCCAGCAGCCAAGGGGCAGGGGCCATCCTTACCCTCATGGCCTTC. It specifies CASSQGAGAILTLMAF. The chain uses TRBV14 and TRBJ1-2, with D maybe TRBD1 (6 bases). CDR1 and CDR2 (germline): SGHDN, FVKESK. CDR3 length: 16 amino acids.